Sequencing of this TCR beta chain was carried out in a study of T cell responses to AZD1222 COVID-19 vaccine. Study-level findings and limits: Donors were largely white British and mainly female; clonal diversity was possibly underestimated.

Of note for this clone: The target antigen is unknown.

Using immunoSEQ multiplex PCR, the repertoire was profiled, and TCRdb retains in-frame clones only, with some absent. This sample has under 200,000 clones; roughly 94% occur once, and the top ten carry around 1.3%. Germline V gene lookup returns CDR1 SGHVS and CDR2 FNYEAQ. CDR3 length: 15 amino acids. Trimming removed 5 bases at V and 5 bases at J, with 19 bases between. Recipients boosted at about 4 weeks or about 12 weeks are pooled. The sequenced sample was peripheral blood, obtained 28 days after the second AZD1222 dose. This clonotype was sampled from an adult who received the AZD1222 COVID-19 vaccine. The V and J genes are TRBV7-6 and TRBJ2-7, with D tentatively TRBD2 (6 bases). This CDR3 reads CASSTGTAAVNEQYF. CDR3 DNA sequence: TGTGCCAGCAGCACCGGGACTGCCGCCGTCAACGAGCAGTACTTC.